The 22 T cell receptor beta chains in this list originate from one sample, sequenced in a study of shared clonotypes between healthy human individuals. Method: immunoSEQ multiplex PCR; TCRdb's copy keeps in-frame clones and lacks some. The top ten hold less than 15% of the sample, which has hundreds of thousands of clones, around 79% seen once. The sequencing input was PBMCs. The receptor set was obtained from a woman in her 40s in good health. Some clones in this sample may be carry-over from other donors' samples.

This chain connects TRBV2 to TRBJ1-3; D ambiguous. CDR1 SNHLY and CDR2 FYNNEI come from the germline V gene. The CDR3 is 15 residues long. V was shortened by 2 bases and J by 3 bases, with 11 bases between the two germline ends. The DNA of the CDR3 is TGTGCCAGCAGTGAACACTGGGTGGGTGGAAACACCATATATTTT. This gives the protein CASSEHWVGGNTIYF.

The table lists this clone with a few counts. The J gene is TRBJ1-5, the V gene TRBV18; tentative D call: TRBD1 (5 bases). CDR1 KGHSH and CDR2 LQKENI come from the germline V gene. This CDR3 comprises 17 residues. V lost 2 bases and J 0 bases, leaving 14 bases between the germline ends. The CDR3: CASSPYVSDTSNQPQHF. For the CDR3, the DNA is TGTGCCAGCTCACCATACGTGTCGGACACTAGCAATCAGCCCCAGCATTTT.

This clone was found a few times. V usage is TRBV21-1 and J usage is TRBJ2-2; TRBD2 is the table's D call and was not checked against the DNA. TRBV21-1 is a listed pseudogene. CDR3 size: 16 residues. The CDR3 region has the DNA TGTGCCAGCAGCAATAGGGCTAGCGGGGCTCCCGGGGAGCTGTTTTTT. Translating gives CASSNRASGAPGELFF.

The rearrangement uses TRBV19 and TRBJ2-3; 10 nucleotides match TRBD1. CDR1 and CDR2 from the germline V gene are LNHDA and SQIVND (reference sequence). The trim removed 3 bases at V and 6 bases at J, leaving 9 bases unmatched. The CDR3 loop spans 16 amino acids. CDR3 bases: TGTGCCAGTAGTATCGGTGGACAGGGGGTGATGGATACGCAGTATTTT. It is translated as CASSIGGQGVMDTQYF. The entire variable domain, with the rest obtained from reference TRBV19 and TRBJ2-3, is as follows: DGGITQSPKYLFRKEGQNVTLSCEQNLNHDAMYWYRQDPGQGLRLIYYSQIVNDFQKGDIAEGYSVSREKKESFPLTVTSAQKNPTAFYLCASSIGGQGVMDTQYFGPGTRLTVL.

The gene calls are TRBV7-8 and TRBJ2-1, with D tentatively TRBD1 or TRBD2 (6 bases each). Trimming took 5 bases from V and 4 from J, leaving 21 bases between them. This CDR3 region has 17 residues. Germline values: CDR1 SGHVS, CDR2 FQNEAQ. The CDR3 coding sequence is TGTGCCAGCAGCCCACACCAGGGGACTCCCCTATACAATGAGCAGTTCTTC. It encodes CASSPHQGTPLYNEQFF.

The V and J genes are TRBV19 and TRBJ2-7; D might be TRBD2 (5 bases). The CDR3 has 15 amino acids. Trimming took off 5 bases at V and 2 bases at J, with 16 bases between the two ends. Germline V gene data show CDR1 as LNHDA and CDR2 as SQIVND (reference sequence). The CDR3 DNA follows: TGTGCCAGTAGTCCAGTGGCGGGCCTAACCTACGAGCAGTACTTC. Translation gives CASSPVAGLTYEQYF.

This clone was recorded a few times. A far more abundant clone sits one base away, making this likely a read error. The V call is TRBV5-4, the J call TRBJ1-1, with D maybe TRBD1 (6 bases). Trimming removed 0 bases at V and 3 bases at J, with 15 bases between. In germline, CDR1 is SGHNT, CDR2 YYREEE (reference sequence). This CDR3 is 16 amino acids long. DNA of the CDR3: TGTGCCAGCAGCTTGGGGGCAGGGGTTGAGGACACTGAAGCTTTCTTT. Its translation is CASSLGAGVEDTEAFF. The full variable domain, with the rest looked up from reference TRBV5-4 and TRBJ1-1, is ETGVTQSPTHLIKTRGQQVTLRCSSQSGHNTVSWYQQALGQGPQFIFQYYREEENGRGNFPPRFSGLQFPNYSSELNVNALELDDSALYLCASSLGAGVEDTEAFFGQGTRLTVV.

This chain uses TRBV7-3 with TRBJ2-5; D tentatively fits TRBD1 or TRBD2 (6 bases each). Germline V gene sequence: CDR1 SGHTA, CDR2 FQGTGA. V was shortened by 3 bases and J by 5 bases, with 10 bases between the two germline ends. This CDR3 contains 13 residues. Here the CDR3 DNA reads TGTGCCAGCAGCTTTAGGGGGAGGGAGACCCAGTACTTC. Translated, it gives CASSFRGRETQYF.

The CDR3 protein is CASSRDSNYGYTF. The CDR3 nucleotides read TGTGCCAGCAGCCGGGACAGCAACTATGGCTACACCTTC. The chain recombines TRBV7-8 with TRBJ1-2, with 7 bases matching TRBD1. The ends lost 5 bases at V and 2 bases at J; junction bases unmatched: 2. CDR3 length: 13 residues. Germline loops: CDR1 SGHVS, CDR2 FQNEAQ.

The chain joins TRBV25-1 to TRBJ2-7; 9 positions match TRBD1. The CDR3 has 12 amino acids. The germline V gene has CDR1 MGHDK and CDR2 SYGVNS. V was pared by 8 bases and J by 3 bases, with 2 bases of the junction left unmatched. CDR3 protein: CASRDRVYEQYF. CDR3 nucleotides: TGTGCCAGCCGGGACAGGGTCTACGAGCAGTACTTC.

The rearrangement links TRBV7-3 to TRBJ2-3; no clear D. The V and J ends lost 7 bases and 2 bases respectively, with 10 bases between them. Germline CDR1 and CDR2: SGHTA and FQGTGA. The CDR3 sequence is 13 residues long. CDR3 nucleotide sequence: TGTGCCAGCACCCCACTCCACACAGATACGCAGTATTTT. Its translation is CASTPLHTDTQYF.

V is TRBV29-1 and J is TRBJ2-7; 9 bases align to TRBD2. In germline, CDR1 is SQVTM, CDR2 ANQGSEA. The ends lost 7 bases at V and 2 bases at J; junction bases unmatched: 12. This CDR3 region has 15 residues. For the CDR3, the DNA is TGCAGCGCCCATGACGCGGCTAGCGGGACCTACGAGCAGTACTTC. It specifies CSAHDAASGTYEQYF.

This clone was detected ten times or more. V is TRBV5-1 and J is TRBJ2-5; D possibly corresponds to TRBD2 (7 bases). This CDR3 is 17 amino acids long. V was shortened by 1 base and J by 2 bases, with 18 bases between the two germline ends. Germline CDR1 is SGHRS and CDR2 is YFSETQ. The chain's CDR3 is CASSLFGAGTGQETQYF. CDR3 in DNA: TGCGCCAGCAGCTTGTTTGGAGCGGGAACAGGGCAAGAGACCCAGTACTTC. The variable domain in full, with the rest retrieved from reference TRBV5-1 and TRBJ2-5, is KAGVTQTPRYLIKTRGQQVTLSCSPISGHRSVSWYQQTPGQGLQFLFEYFSETQRNKGNFPGRFSGRQFSNSRSEMNVSTLELGDSALYLCASSLFGAGTGQETQYFGPGTRLLVL.

V gene TRBV19 combines with J gene TRBJ1-5, with 9 nucleotides matching TRBD1. Germline trimming cut 6 bases from V and 5 bases from J; bases unmatched to any gene: 5. CDR1 and CDR2 from the germline V gene are LNHDA and SQIVND (reference sequence). There are 14 residues in the CDR3. CDR3 bases: TGTGCCAGTAGGGCGGGACAGGGCTATCAGCCCCAGCATTTT. Protein sequence: CASRAGQGYQPQHF.

This clone has more than one count but fewer than ten. J is TRBJ2-2 and V is TRBV7-2; D call uncertain. Germline V lookup: CDR1 SGHTA, CDR2 FQGNSA. The CDR3 is 14 amino acids. Trimming shortened V by 5 bases and J by 4 bases, and 11 bases separated the two germline ends. The CDR3 bases are TGTGCCAGCAGCCCTCGTGATAGCACCGGGGAGCTGTTTTTT. Protein product: CASSPRDSTGELFF. Looking up the rest from reference TRBV7-2 and TRBJ2-2 gives the full variable domain: GAGVSQSPSNKVTEKGKDVELRCDPISGHTALYWYRQSLGQGLEFLIYFQGNSAPDKSGLPSDRFSAERTGGSVSTLTIQRTQQEDSAVYLCASSPRDSTGELFFGEGSRLTVL.

The chain links TRBV27 to TRBJ2-1; the match to TRBD2 covers 14 bases. V lost 1 base to trimming and J lost 8 bases; unmatched junction nucleotides: 10. This CDR3 has 18 amino acids. CDR1 and CDR2 from the germline V gene are MNHEY and SMNVEV (reference sequence). The CDR3, as DNA: TGTGCCAGCAGTTTATTCTCCAGACTAGCGGGAGGGAAGGATGAGCAGTTCTTC. Translation gives CASSLFSRLAGGKDEQFF.

There are a few counts of this clone. V gene TRBV6-5 combines with J gene TRBJ1-4, with D perhaps matching TRBD1 (5 bases). This CDR3 comprises 15 residues. V was clipped by 6 bases and J by 0 bases, with 11 bases between them. CDR1 MNHEY and CDR2 SVGAGI come from the germline V gene. CDR3 amino acids: CASRTRGPTNEKLFF. CDR3 DNA: TGTGCCAGCAGGACCCGGGGCCCAACTAATGAAAAACTGTTTTTT.

The chain couples TRBV6-6 to TRBJ2-7; maybe TRBD1 (6 bases). The CDR3 has 13 amino acids. V gave up 6 bases and J gave up 2 bases, with 11 bases separating them. CDR1 MNHNY and CDR2 SVGAGI come from the germline V gene (reference sequence). The CDR3 loop reads CASSPGQTYEQYF. CDR3 DNA: TGTGCCAGCAGCCCCGGACAGACCTACGAGCAGTACTTC.

This clone turned up a few times. V is TRBV2 and J is TRBJ1-2, with D hard to call. The CDR3 sequence is 14 residues long. V was shortened by 3 bases and J by 6 bases, with 14 bases between the two germline ends. Germline V gene lookup returns CDR1 SNHLY and CDR2 FYNNEI. The DNA for the CDR3 is TGTGCCAGCAGTGAGGGCAGCAAAAAAGATGGCTACACCTTC. Amino acid sequence: CASSEGSKKDGYTF.

The CDR3 region is CASRPDRGLETQYF. Written as DNA, the CDR3 is TGTGCCAGCAGACCCGACAGGGGGCTCGAGACCCAGTACTTC. The chain has TRBV5-4 and TRBJ2-5; 10 nucleotides agree with TRBD1. This CDR3 has 14 amino acids. Germline V lookup: CDR1 SGHNT, CDR2 YYREEE (reference sequence). V was pared by 5 bases and J by 5 bases, with 6 bases of the junction left unmatched.

This clone has just one count. The chain joins TRBV11-2 to TRBJ1-4, with D possibly matching TRBD1 (6 bases). Germline values: CDR1 SGHAT, CDR2 FQNNGV. V lost 5 bases and J 7 bases, leaving 17 bases between the germline ends. This CDR3 has 15 residues. In DNA form, the CDR3 reads TGTGCCAGCAGCAACGGGCCGCAGGGGAGTGAAAAACTGTTTTTT. Its translation: CASSNGPQGSEKLFF.

The chain carries TRBV5-8 and TRBJ2-7; D unresolved. The CDR3 runs 15 residues. Germline CDR1 SGHTS, CDR2 YDEGEE. The V gene lost 0 bases and the J gene lost 0 bases, with 10 bases spanning the gap. The CDR3 DNA reads as TGTGCCAGCAGCTTGGTCACAGTTAGCTCCTACGAGCAGTACTTC. Protein product: CASSLVTVSSYEQYF.